This T cell receptor beta chain was captured in a study of T cell changes during pregnancy in multiple sclerosis. Sequencing used immunoSEQ multiplex PCR; TCRdb keeps in-frame clones, though not all of them. The sample has approximately 130,000 clones; about 95% are singletons. The germline CDR1 and CDR2 sequences are MDHEN and SYDVKM. CDR3 length equals 15 residues. With V trimmed by 6 bases and J by 5 bases, 10 bases remained unmatched. The sequences come from peripheral blood, collected after pregnancy. V gene TRBV28 combines with J gene TRBJ1-1; 9 positions match TRBD1. The TCR was taken from a female donor with multiple sclerosis, enrolled in a pregnancy study. For the CDR3, the DNA is TGTGCCAGCAGCGCTCTGGGGACAGGGAGGACTGAAGCTTTCTTT. The encoded protein is CASSALGTGRTEAFF.